Reported below is one TCR beta chain. Its antigen is currently unknown. For sorted subsets, 150 to 250 ng DNA per replicate equaled tens of thousands of T cell genomes. The table came from immunoSEQ multiplex PCR; TCRdb's copy has only in-frame clones and leaves some out. The data contain about 2 million clones, approximately 94% of them singletons. The V gene's germline CDR1 is LNHDA and CDR2 SQIVND (reference sequence). The CDR3 is made up of 16 amino acids. V was shortened by 7 bases and J by 3 bases, with 18 bases between the two germline ends. Only CD45RO-negative cells positively selected for CCR7 counted as naive CD8 cells, so terminally differentiated effector memory CD45RA+ cells were excluded. Recent acute infections and vaccinations were absent in the healthy HIV-negative adult donors. These data belong to a study of shared clonotypes between healthy human individuals. Overall study context: Three plates were used per donor for CD4 naive, three for CD4 memory, two for CD8 naive and one for CD8 memory. Study findings and constraints: The sharing of 5% to 6.5% of naive CD4 clonotypes was seen across a handful of donors.

The sequence was collected from a man aged 18 to 29 in good health. The genes are TRBV19 and TRBJ2-2, with D hard to call. The sequenced sample consisted of naive CD8+ T cells sorted from blood. The CDR3 sequence: CASMNSPDTDTGELFF. CDR3 bases: TGTGCCAGTATGAATAGCCCAGATACGGACACCGGGGAGCTGTTTTTT. Full variable domain (rest looked up from reference TRBV19 and TRBJ2-2): DGGITQSPKYLFRKEGQNVTLSCEQNLNHDAMYWYRQDPGQGLRLIYYSQIVNDFQKGDIAEGYSVSREKKESFPLTVTSAQKNPTAFYLCASMNSPDTDTGELFFGEGSRLTVL.